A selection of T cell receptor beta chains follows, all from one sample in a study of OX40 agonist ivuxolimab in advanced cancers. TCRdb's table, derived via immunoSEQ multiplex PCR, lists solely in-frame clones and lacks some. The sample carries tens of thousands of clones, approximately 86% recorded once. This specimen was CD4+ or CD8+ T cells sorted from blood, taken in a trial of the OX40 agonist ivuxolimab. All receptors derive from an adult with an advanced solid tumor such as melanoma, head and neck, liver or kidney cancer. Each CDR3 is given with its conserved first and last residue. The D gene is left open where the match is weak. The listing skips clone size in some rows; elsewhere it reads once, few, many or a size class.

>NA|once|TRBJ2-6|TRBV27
TGTGCCAGCAGTTTCAGGAGGCCCCCCAACTCTGGGGCCAACGTCCTGACTTTC
CASSFRRPPNSGANVLTF
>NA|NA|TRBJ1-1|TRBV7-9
TGTGCCAGCAGCCCCCCGTGGGGGGCCGGTCATACTGAAGCTTTCTTT
CASSPPWGAGHTEAFF
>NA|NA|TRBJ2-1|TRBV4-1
TGCGCCAGCAGCCCCGGGACTGCTACCTACAATGAGCAGTTCTTC
CASSPGTATYNEQFF
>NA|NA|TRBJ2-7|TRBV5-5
TGTGCCAGCAGCCAATGGACGGATTCCTACGAGCAGTACTTC
CASSQWTDSYEQYF
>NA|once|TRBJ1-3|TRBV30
TGTGCCTGGAGTCTGGCCTCTGGAAACACCATATATTTT
CAWSLASGNTIYF
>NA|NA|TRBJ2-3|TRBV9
TGTGCCAGCAGCCCCCGACAGGCACCAGATACGCAGTATTTT
CASSPRQAPDTQYF
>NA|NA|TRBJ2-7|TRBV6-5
TGTGCCAGCAGTTGGGGAGGCTCCTACGAGCAGTACTTC
CASSWGGSYEQYF
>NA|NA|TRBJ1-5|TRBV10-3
TGTGCCATCAGTGAGCCCGGTCAACCCCAGCATTTT
CAISEPGQPQHF
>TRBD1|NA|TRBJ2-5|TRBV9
TGTGCCAGCAGCGTAGACGGGACAGGAGAGACCCAGTACTTC
CASSVDGTGETQYF
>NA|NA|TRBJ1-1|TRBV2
TGTGCCAGTTTAGACGGGCGAAGGAACACTGAAGCTTTCTTT
CASLDGRRNTEAFF
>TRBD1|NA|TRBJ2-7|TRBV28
TGTGCCAGCAGGGCACCGGGACAGGGCTACGAGCAGTACTTC
CASRAPGQGYEQYF
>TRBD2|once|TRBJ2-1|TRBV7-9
TGTGCCAGCAGCTCGGGACTAGCGGGAGGGCCCCGGCGAGATGAGCAGTTCTTC
CASSSGLAGGPRRDEQFF
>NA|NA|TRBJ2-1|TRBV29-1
TGCAGCGTAGCCGGAGGGACGAGCTCCTACAATGAGCAGTTCTTC
CSVAGGTSSYNEQFF
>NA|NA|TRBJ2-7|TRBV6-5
TGTGCCAGCAGTTTGGGTGCTCCTGGAAGCTCCTACGAGCAGTACTTC
CASSLGAPGSSYEQYF
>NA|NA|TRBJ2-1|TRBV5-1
TGCGCCAGCAGCTTGGGGGTAGGGGGCGGGGATGAGCAGTTCTTC
CASSLGVGGGDEQFF
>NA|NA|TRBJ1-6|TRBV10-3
TGTGCCATCAGCGAACGGGCGTCGGGTAATTCACCCCTCCACTTT
CAISERASGNSPLHF
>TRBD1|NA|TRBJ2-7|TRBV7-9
TGTGCCAGCAGCGCGGGACAGGGTCCCCTCTCCTACGAGCAGTACTTC
CASSAGQGPLSYEQYF
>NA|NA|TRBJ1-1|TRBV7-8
TGTGCCAGCAGCCCCAGCCCAGGGGTTGAAGCTTTCTTT
CASSPSPGVEAFF
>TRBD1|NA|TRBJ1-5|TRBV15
TGTGCCACCAGCAGCACCGGGACAGGGCGTCAGCCCCAGCATTTT
CATSSTGTGRQPQHF
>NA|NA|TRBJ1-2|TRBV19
TGTGCCAGCCGCTCAGGGGACAACTATGGCTACACCTTC
CASRSGDNYGYTF
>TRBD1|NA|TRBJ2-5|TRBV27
TGTGCCAGCAGTACGGGGACAGGGGAAGGGGGCCAAGAGACCCAGTACTTC
CASSTGTGEGGQETQYF
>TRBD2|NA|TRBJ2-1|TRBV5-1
TGCGCCAGCAGCCCTCCCGGGAGCGGGAGGGAAGAGCAGTTCTTC
CASSPPGSGREEQFF
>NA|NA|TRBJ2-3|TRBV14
TGTGCCAGCAGCCAAGAGATCGGCAGCACAGATACGCAGTATTTT
CASSQEIGSTDTQYF
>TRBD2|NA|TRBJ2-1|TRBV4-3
TGCGCCAGCAGCCAAGGACTAGCGGCTAAAAATGAGCAGTTCTTC
CASSQGLAAKNEQFF
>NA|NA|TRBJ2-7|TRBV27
TGTGCCAGCAGTCTGTTAGGGGATAGGTACGAGCAGTACTTC
CASSLLGDRYEQYF
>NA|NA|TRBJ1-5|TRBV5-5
TGTGCCAGCAGCTTGTCAGGGGCTGGTGGACAGCCCCAGCATTTT
CASSLSGAGGQPQHF
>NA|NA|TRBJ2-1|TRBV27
TGTGCCAGCAGTTCCGGACTATCCTCCGATGAGCAGTTCTTC
CASSSGLSSDEQFF
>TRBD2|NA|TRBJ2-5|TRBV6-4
TGTGCCAGCAGTGACTTCCGACGGGGGGTTCAAGAGACCCAGTACTTC
CASSDFRRGVQETQYF
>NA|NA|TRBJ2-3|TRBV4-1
TGCGCCAGCAGCGGACCAGGGTTGGATACGCAGTATTTT
CASSGPGLDTQYF